These 4 T cell receptor beta chains share one sample of origin, sequenced in a study of cytomegalovirus exposure and HLA in healthy donors. The PCR was carried out with 60 Vbeta primers and 13 Jbeta primers. Clones were sequenced by immunoSEQ multiplex PCR, and TCRdb holds only the in-frame ones, with some missing. This table has about 140,000 clones, around four fifths appearing once. What was sequenced was PBMCs. The receptors originated from a man between 25 and 39 years old in good health.

Notes on this clone: One end of the junction fails to match germline, which may point to a read error. V usage is TRBV28 and J usage is TRBJ1-1; D remains ambiguous. Germline V gives CDR1 MDHEN, CDR2 SYDVKM. CDR3 size: 14 residues. CDR3 protein: CASSFASRIYEASF. Written as DNA, the CDR3 is TGTGCCAGCAGTTTTGCATCCAGGATCTATGAAGCTTCCTTT.

The gene calls are TRBV19 and TRBJ2-1, with 9 bases lining up with TRBD2. In germline, CDR1 is LNHDA, CDR2 SQIVND (reference sequence). The CDR3 has 15 residues. The junction had 6 bases not matched to a gene; V was cut back by 5 bases and J by 4 bases. Written as DNA, the CDR3 is TGTGCCAGTAGTGCCCTAGCGGGGCTATACAATGAGCAGTTCTTC. Translated, it gives CASSALAGLYNEQFF.

This clone was seen a few times. DNA for the CDR3: TGTGCCAGCAGCCTGTATAGCGGGACCTACGAGCAGTACTTC. Its protein product is CASSLYSGTYEQYF. The V and J genes are TRBV7-2 and TRBJ2-7; 8 bases are a match to TRBD2. CDR1 is SGHTA, CDR2 FQGNSA, per germline. The CDR3 is 14 amino acids. V was clipped by 5 bases and J by 2 bases; unmatched bases: 5.

In its sample, this clone was seen once. The chain employs TRBV19 and TRBJ1-2, with D perhaps TRBD1 (6 bases). In germline, CDR1 is LNHDA, CDR2 SQIVND (reference sequence). The CDR3 extends over 14 amino acids. V shed 3 bases and J shed 4 bases, with 12 bases lying between them. CDR3 amino acids: CASSMDRIGYGYTF. The CDR3 region has the DNA TGTGCCAGTAGTATGGACAGAATAGGCTATGGCTACACCTTC. The variable domain in full, with the rest retrieved from reference TRBV19 and TRBJ1-2, is DGGITQSPKYLFRKEGQNVTLSCEQNLNHDAMYWYRQDPGQGLRLIYYSQIVNDFQKGDIAEGYSVSREKKESFPLTVTSAQKNPTAFYLCASSMDRIGYGYTFGSGTRLTVV.